This T cell receptor beta chain appears in the sequencing data of a study of T cells expressing NK-cell markers. The CDR3 contains 16 residues. TCRdb derives one entry per CDR3 protein from the 5' RACE reads, leaving out DNA. The sample shows about 260,000 distinct CDR3 sequences, and roughly 4.2% sits with its ten largest clones. The V gene is TRBV12-3 or TRBV12-4, the J gene TRBJ2-5; TCRdb picks TRBD1, but there is no DNA to check that call. Sequencing was carried out using blood T cells: a sorted CD56 or NKG2C T cell subset, CD4+ or CD8+ T cells, or bulk PBMC T cells (not recorded which). This TCR was sampled from a woman aged 18-70 years in good health. This CDR3 reads CASSPLFWGRQETQYF.